Below, one T cell receptor (beta chain) is given with its context. This record belongs to a study of patients and donors after allogeneic stem cell transplantation. The CDR3 runs 14 residues. CDR1 and CDR2 from the germline V gene are SGHTA and FQGNSA. Between the trimmed V and J ends, which lost 3 bases and 0 bases, there was a span of 9 bases. TCRdb used MiXCR to reprocess the RT-PCR reads, holding one entry per CDR3 protein. The sample carries hundreds of thousands of distinct CDR3 sequences, roughly 16% recorded once. The sample taken for sequencing was blood, either unsorted or a sorted T cell fraction (not recorded which). This clonotype originated in a human donor who was either an allogeneic HSCT recipient or a stem cell or donor lymphocyte infusion donor (not recorded which). It is not recorded whose cells these are; they may come from a transplant donor. The V and J genes are TRBV7-2 and TRBJ2-7, with unresolved D. For the CDR3, the DNA is TGTGCCAGCAGCTTGGTCAGAATCTCCTACGAGCAGTACTTC. It specifies CASSLVRISYEQYF.